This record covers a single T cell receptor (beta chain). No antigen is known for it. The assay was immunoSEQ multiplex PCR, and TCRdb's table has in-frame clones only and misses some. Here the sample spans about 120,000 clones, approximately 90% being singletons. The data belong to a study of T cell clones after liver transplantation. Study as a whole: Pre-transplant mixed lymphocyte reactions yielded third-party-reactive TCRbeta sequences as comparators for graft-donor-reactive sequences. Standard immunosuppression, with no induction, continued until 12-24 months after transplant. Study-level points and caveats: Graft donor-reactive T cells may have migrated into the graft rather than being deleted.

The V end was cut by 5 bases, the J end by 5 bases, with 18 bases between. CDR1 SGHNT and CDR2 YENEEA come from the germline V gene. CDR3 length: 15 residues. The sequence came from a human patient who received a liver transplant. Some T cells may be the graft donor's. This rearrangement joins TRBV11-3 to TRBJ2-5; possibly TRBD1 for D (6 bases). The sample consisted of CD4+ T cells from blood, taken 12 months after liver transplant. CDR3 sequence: CASSPPGQGLETQYF. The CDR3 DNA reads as TGTGCCAGCAGCCCCCCAGGTCAGGGGCTGGAGACCCAGTACTTC.